The 14 T cell receptor beta chains given below trace back to one sample, sequenced in a study of blood T cells in healthy people across ages. Together with a sample-barcoded 5' primer, a J-beta primer mix was included in a second PCR lasting about 7 to 12 cycles. TCRdb independently ran MiXCR on the 5' RACE reads; one entry per CDR3 protein. The data contain 1.4 million or so distinct CDR3 sequences, 42% of them singletons. Sequencing input: blood. The receptors here all came from a woman younger than 30 in good health.

Only a few counts were recorded for this clonotype. The J gene is TRBJ2-1, the V gene TRBV28, with D unclear. CDR1 MDHEN and CDR2 SYDVKM come from the germline V gene. The CDR3 extends over 13 amino acids. Trimming cost V 7 bases and J 4 bases, with 11 bases left between them. CDR3 residues: CASKEHVYNEQFF. In DNA form, the CDR3 reads TGTGCCAGCAAGGAACACGTTTACAATGAGCAGTTCTTC.

The CDR3 reads CSASLGPNEKLFF. The CDR3 DNA follows: TGCAGTGCTAGCTTGGGACCTAATGAAAAACTGTTTTTT. V is TRBV20-1 and J is TRBJ1-4, with D perhaps TRBD1 (5 bases). Germline CDR1 and CDR2: DFQATT and SNEGSKA (reference sequence). The CDR3 runs 13 residues. Trimming left V 3 bases short and J 3 bases short, with 8 bases between.

The V and J genes are TRBV20-1 and TRBJ2-5, with TRBD2 as a possible D gene (5 bases). The J call could be wrong; TRBJ2-7 is a better fit for the DNA end. This CDR3 is built from 15 residues. Germline CDR1 is DFQATT and CDR2 is SNEGSKA (reference sequence). The CDR3 DNA sequence: TGCAGTGCTGAACTTGGTAGAGGGATTTTCAACGAGCAGTACTTC. This translates into CSAELGRGIFNEQYF.

The rearrangement links TRBV24-1 to TRBJ2-5; D is possibly TRBD2 (5 bases). The CDR3 has 15 amino acids. The germline V gene has CDR1 KGHDR and CDR2 SFDVKD. Trimming removed 4 bases from V and 11 bases from J, with 22 bases in between. The CDR3 nucleotides read TGTGCCACCAGTGACGCCCAGAGGGATACTTATGAGCAGTACTTC. Protein: CATSDAQRDTYEQYF.

V usage is TRBV20-1 and J usage is TRBJ1-2, with D unclear. V lost 6 bases and J lost 7, with 9 bases in between. Germline V gene sequence: CDR1 DFQATT, CDR2 SNEGSKA (reference sequence). This CDR3 is built from 10 residues. The CDR3 sequence: CSALAPGYTF. The CDR3 coding sequence is TGCAGTGCCTTAGCCCCTGGCTACACCTTC.

In its sample, this clonotype was seen many times. This sequence joins TRBV6-5 and TRBJ1-2, with 9 bases lining up with TRBD1. V lost 7 bases to trimming and J lost 3 bases; unmatched junction nucleotides: 6. Germline V gene sequence: CDR1 MNHEY, CDR2 SVGAGI. The CDR3 runs 14 residues. CDR3 DNA: TGTGCCAGCACGACAGGGGGGAGCTACTATGGCTACACCTTC. Amino acids: CASTTGGSYYGYTF.

This clonotype was detected only once. J is TRBJ1-5 and V is TRBV12-3 or TRBV12-4; D call uncertain. With 0 bases removed from V and 5 bases from J, the gap between germline ends came to 8 bases. The CDR3 spans 14 residues. The CDR3 DNA sequence: TGTGCCAGCAGTTTAGCCAGGAGCCATCAGCCCCAGCATTTT. As protein: CASSLARSHQPQHF.

The chain joins TRBV6-6 to TRBJ2-3; TRBD1 is a possible D gene (6 bases). This CDR3 spans 12 amino acids. Per germline, CDR1 MNHNY and CDR2 SVGAGI (reference sequence). The V and J ends lost 10 bases and 0 bases respectively, with 8 bases between them. CDR3 loop: CAMGASTDTQYF. Here the CDR3 DNA reads TGTGCCATGGGGGCTAGCACAGATACGCAGTATTTT.

CDR3 sequence: CASSFRDSPRVLTF. The CDR3 nucleotides are TGTGCCAGCAGCTTTCGGGACAGCCCGCGGGTCCTGACTTTC. V and J are TRBV7-9 and TRBJ2-6, with 7 bases matching TRBD1. V lost 3 bases to trimming and J lost 13 bases; unmatched junction nucleotides: 9. The CDR3 is 14 amino acids. The germline V gene encodes CDR1 SEHNR and CDR2 FQNEAQ (reference sequence). Full variable domain (remainder filled in from reference TRBV7-9 and TRBJ2-6): DTGVSQNPRHKITKRGQNVTFRCDPISEHNRLYWYRQTLGQGPEFLTYFQNEAQLEKSRLLSDRFSAERPKGSFSTLEIQRTEQGDSAMYLCASSFRDSPRVLTFGAGSRLTVL.

V and J are TRBV28 and TRBJ1-6; possible D gene TRBD1, 5 bases. CDR1 is MDHEN and CDR2 is SYDVKM in the germline V gene. The CDR3 covers 15 residues. V shed 5 bases and J shed 6 bases, with 14 bases lying between them. CDR3 sequence (DNA): TGTGCCAGCAGTCCCGGGACTCAATTTAATTCACCCCTCCACTTT. Translation: CASSPGTQFNSPLHF. The variable domain in full, completed from reference TRBV28 and TRBJ1-6, reads DVKVTQSSRYLVKRTGEKVFLECVQDMDHENMFWYRQDPGLGLRLIYFSYDVKMKEKGDIPEGYSVSREKKERFSLILESASTNQTSMYLCASSPGTQFNSPLHFGNGTRLTVT.

Regarding this clonotype: A much larger clone lies a single base off, so this may be a read error. The V call is TRBV21-1, the J call TRBJ2-1; the table's D gene call, TRBD2, was not cross checked with the DNA. The end of the DNA is better explained by TRBJ2-7, so the J call may be wrong. TRBV21-1 has pseudogene status. The CDR3 contains 15 residues. The CDR3 here is CASSNLAGSYNEQYF. Written as DNA, the CDR3 is TGTGCCAGCAGCAACCTAGCGGGGTCCTACAATGAGCAGTACTTC.

The chain couples TRBV28 to TRBJ2-2; tentatively, D is TRBD1 (6 bases). Germline V gene lookup returns CDR1 MDHEN and CDR2 SYDVKM. The V end was cut by 8 bases, the J end by 4 bases, with 17 bases between. CDR3 length: 15 amino acids. The CDR3 region is CASRDTGRTTGELFF. Written as DNA, the CDR3 is TGTGCCAGCCGGGATACAGGGCGGACCACCGGGGAGCTGTTTTTT.

The chain links TRBV24-1 to TRBJ2-3; TRBD1 matches at 8 bases. Germline trimming cut 1 base from V and 0 bases from J; bases unmatched to any gene: 2. The germline CDR1 and CDR2 sequences are KGHDR and SFDVKD. This CDR3 comprises 16 residues. Here the CDR3 DNA reads TGTGCCACCAGTGATTTCGGACAGGGAAGCACAGATACGCAGTATTTT. Translation: CATSDFGQGSTDTQYF.

This clonotype has just a few counts. This chain connects TRBV27 to TRBJ1-2; weak D call: TRBD1 (5 bases). The germline gives CDR1 MNHEY, CDR2 SMNVEV (reference sequence). The CDR3 is made up of 13 amino acids. The V end was cut by 4 bases, the J end by 7 bases, with 13 bases between. As DNA, the CDR3 is TGTGCCAGCAGTTCCGGGGGAGAATTTGGCTACACCTTC. Translation gives CASSSGGEFGYTF.